Shown below are 5 T cell receptor beta chains from a single sample sequenced in a study of response to subunit inactivated influenza vaccine. TCRdb fed the RT-PCR reads into MiXCR, producing one record per CDR3 protein. Of about 570,000 distinct CDR3 sequences in the sample, about an eighth were seen once. This specimen was PBMCs from blood, taken on the day of vaccination. These receptor sequences come from a man between 45 and 60 years old who received an inactivated influenza vaccine.

The chain combines TRBV11-1 with TRBJ2-7; maybe TRBD2 (5 bases). CDR3 size: 18 residues. Germline CDR1 and CDR2: SGHAT and FQDESV (reference sequence). V lost 2 bases and J lost 3, with 23 bases in between. Written as DNA, the CDR3 is TGTGCCAGCAGCTTACTTATGAAACCCGGGAACATCTACTACGAGCAGTACTTC. Its protein is CASSLLMKPGNIYYEQYF.

The rearrangement joins TRBV19 to TRBJ1-2; unclear D gene. The CDR3 covers 15 residues. Germline lookup yields CDR1 LNHDA and CDR2 SQIVND (reference sequence). V was shortened by 0 bases and J by 2 bases, with 10 bases between the two germline ends. CDR3 region: CASSIDVNGNYGYTF. The CDR3 nucleotides are TGTGCCAGTAGTATAGATGTTAATGGAAACTATGGCTACACCTTC.

This clonotype appeared a few times. The chain uses TRBV29-1 and TRBJ1-1, with D unresolved. The CDR3 has 12 amino acids. Germline V gene sequence: CDR1 SQVTM, CDR2 ANQGSEA. V dropped 4 bases and J dropped 1 base, with 7 bases sitting between them. The CDR3 nucleotides are TGCAGCGTTGGGGCCGCGAACACTGAAGCTTTCTTT. Its protein product is CSVGAANTEAFF. Drawing the rest from reference TRBV29-1 and TRBJ1-1, the complete variable domain is SAVISQKPSRDICQRGTSLTIQCQVDSQVTMMFWYRQQPGQSLTLIATANQGSEATYESGFVIDKFPISRPNLTFSTLTVSNMSPEDSSIYLCSVGAANTEAFFGQGTRLTVV.

This clonotype has ten or more counts. The chain has TRBV11-1 and TRBJ2-1, with TRBD2 identical over 7 bases. V lost 2 bases, J lost 7 bases, and 14 bases stayed unmatched. The CDR3 spans 17 residues. The germline V gene encodes CDR1 SGHAT and CDR2 FQDESV (reference sequence). The CDR3 loop is CASSLNPLVRGGNEQFF. DNA for the CDR3: TGTGCCAGCAGCTTAAACCCCCTGGTTAGGGGAGGGAATGAGCAGTTCTTC.

This clonotype was counted only a few times. In DNA, the CDR3 is TGCGCCAGCAGCCAAGATTTACTGAACACTGAAGCTTTCTTT. It specifies CASSQDLLNTEAFF. This chain joins TRBV4-3 and TRBJ1-1; no firm D call. CDR1 and CDR2 from the germline V gene are LGHNA and YSLEER. The V end was cut by 0 bases, the J end by 0 bases, with 5 bases between. This CDR3 is 14 amino acids long.